Presented here are 8 T cell receptor beta chains from one specimen sequenced in a study of blood T cells in healthy people across ages. It was with a sample-barcoded 5' primer and a J-beta primer mix that a second PCR of roughly 7 to 12 cycles was run. TCRdb reprocessed the 5' RACE reads via MiXCR and lists one record per CDR3 protein. The sample has about 800,000 distinct CDR3 sequences, just under 25% seen once. The data were also submitted as part of a second study, on T cells of mothers and their children.

Sequencing was performed on blood. All receptors derive from a boy aged 5-17 years in good health.

The chain uses TRBV7-9 and TRBJ2-5; 9 bases map to TRBD1. The CDR3 consists of 15 residues. Germline V gene lookup returns CDR1 SEHNR and CDR2 FQNEAQ (reference sequence). V shed 4 bases, J shed 3 bases, and the junction held 6 bases outside the gene matches. CDR3 in DNA: TGTGCCAGCAGCTCCCTTGGGACAGGGAAAGAGACCCAGTACTTC. Translated, it gives CASSSLGTGKETQYF.

V gene TRBV11-2 combines with J gene TRBJ1-4; 7 bases align to TRBD1. This CDR3 is 20 amino acids long. With 4 bases clipped from V and 6 bases from J, the junction kept 23 bases outside the gene matches. The germline V gene encodes CDR1 SGHAT and CDR2 FQNNGV. The CDR3 reads CASSSGITGTDPEMYEKLFF. In nucleotides, the CDR3 is TGTGCCAGCAGCTCAGGGATCACTGGGACAGACCCCGAGATGTATGAAAAACTGTTTTTT.

The CDR3 DNA reads as TGTGCCACCAGTGACCCGTCCACAGGGGTCGGCTATGGCTACACCTTC. Translating gives CATSDPSTGVGYGYTF. The chain recombines TRBV24-1 with TRBJ1-2; 7 bases line up with TRBD1. Germline V gene data show CDR1 as KGHDR and CDR2 as SFDVKD. Germline trimming cut 4 bases from V and 4 bases from J; bases unmatched to any gene: 11. CDR3 length equals 16 residues.

A few counts support this clonotype. V is TRBV6-2 or TRBV6-3 and J is TRBJ2-7, with D perhaps TRBD2 (6 bases). Trimming left V 4 bases short and J 4 bases short, with 14 bases between. CDR3 length: 14 amino acids. Per germline, CDR1 MNHEY and CDR2 SVGEGT. The CDR3 here is CASSSFLASYEQYF. CDR3 DNA sequence: TGTGCCAGCAGTTCTTTCCTAGCGTCATACGAGCAGTACTTC.

The rearrangement uses TRBV6-5 and TRBJ2-3; D unresolved. Looked up from germline, CDR1 is MNHEY and CDR2 is SVGAGI. CDR3 length: 13 amino acids. V lost 8 bases to trimming and J lost 0 bases, with 9 bases between them. CDR3 DNA: TGTGCCAGCGCCCTACAAAGCACAGATACGCAGTATTTT. Residues: CASALQSTDTQYF.

Only a few counts were recorded for this clonotype. This sequence joins TRBV28 and TRBJ2-2, with D perhaps matching TRBD1 (5 bases). V lost 4 bases and J lost 0, with 15 bases in between. This CDR3 has 17 residues. The germline V gene encodes CDR1 MDHEN and CDR2 SYDVKM. CDR3 residues: CASSYAGGRANTGELFF. The CDR3 nucleotides read TGTGCCAGCAGTTACGCTGGCGGCAGGGCGAACACCGGGGAGCTGTTTTTT.

The rearrangement links TRBV20-1 to TRBJ2-5; 7 bases fit TRBD2. Near its end, the DNA agrees better with TRBJ2-1, so the J call may be wrong. CDR1 is DFQATT, CDR2 SNEGSKA, per germline (reference sequence). This CDR3 comprises 15 residues. Here the CDR3 DNA reads TGCAGTGCTAGTACCGGGACTACCTCCAAGCGGGAGCAGTTCTTC. This codes for CSASTGTTSKREQFF.

V usage is TRBV3-1 and J usage is TRBJ2-1; 11 bases map to TRBD2. This CDR3 spans 17 amino acids. V lost 2 bases and J lost 6; bases outside the gene matches: 9. Germline values: CDR1 LGHDT, CDR2 YNNKEL (reference sequence). The DNA of the CDR3 is TGTGCCAGCAGCCAACACCCGCTAGCGGGAGGTATCAATGAGCAGTTCTTC. Its translation is CASSQHPLAGGINEQFF.